A selection of T cell receptor beta chains follows, all from one sample in a study of blood T cell repertoires in COVID-19. Only in-frame clones appear in the TCRdb table, and some are missing; sequencing was by immunoSEQ multiplex PCR. Of over 70,000 clones listed, about 90% are singletons. Sequenced input: peripheral blood. The receptors come from a man aged 18 to 29 with COVID-19, enrolled during active disease. CDR3s include the opening cysteine and the closing phenylalanine or tryptophan. The order of the fields is CDR3 protein, V gene, J gene.

cdr3_aa: CASSLRTGGDYEQYF; v_call: TRBV5-4; j_call: TRBJ2-7
cdr3_aa: CASGTLTSTNTGELFF; v_call: TRBV27; j_call: TRBJ2-2
cdr3_aa: CASSQEGEDRVHGYTF; v_call: TRBV3-1/TRBV3-2; j_call: TRBJ1-2
cdr3_aa: CASSLIRQDSNQPQHF; v_call: TRBV11-2; j_call: TRBJ1-5
cdr3_aa: CASSLGGQEDAFF; v_call: TRBV7-9; j_call: TRBJ1-1
cdr3_aa: CASSSGAGLGTEAFF; v_call: TRBV9; j_call: TRBJ1-1
cdr3_aa: CASSKEGWPTRSPLHF; v_call: TRBV7-3; j_call: TRBJ1-6
cdr3_aa: CASSRQKDNEQFF; v_call: TRBV4-1; j_call: TRBJ2-1
cdr3_aa: CASSHPGQPQHF; v_call: TRBV27; j_call: TRBJ1-5
cdr3_aa: CASSFFGLAGTGELFF; v_call: TRBV5-6; j_call: TRBJ2-2
cdr3_aa: CASSPGVTEAFF; v_call: TRBV6-2/TRBV6-3; j_call: TRBJ1-1
cdr3_aa: CASSWGGARYEQYF; v_call: TRBV6-5; j_call: TRBJ2-7
cdr3_aa: CASSEARGTQFF; v_call: TRBV2; j_call: TRBJ2-1
cdr3_aa: CATQKGANEQFF; v_call: TRBV15; j_call: TRBJ2-1
cdr3_aa: CASMKEAEQETQYF; v_call: TRBV5-1; j_call: TRBJ2-5
cdr3_aa: CASSSEDQTGRNEQYF; v_call: TRBV5-8; j_call: TRBJ2-7
cdr3_aa: CSVETDKGKSYEQYF; v_call: TRBV29-1; j_call: TRBJ2-7
cdr3_aa: CASSGGNTEAFF; v_call: TRBV9; j_call: TRBJ1-1
cdr3_aa: CASSTEQVVRSYEQYF; v_call: TRBV21-1; j_call: TRBJ2-7
cdr3_aa: CSANSLSGSKQYF; v_call: TRBV29-1; j_call: TRBJ2-7
cdr3_aa: CASSFAGFYEQYF; v_call: TRBV5-4; j_call: TRBJ2-7
cdr3_aa: CASSLEGLAGGSLETQYF; v_call: TRBV5-1; j_call: TRBJ2-5
cdr3_aa: CASSRTGEMGNEQFF; v_call: TRBV5-1; j_call: TRBJ2-1
cdr3_aa: CTSSQGTPGTESRSPLHF; v_call: TRBV1; j_call: TRBJ1-6
cdr3_aa: CASSLWGSGSNEQFF; v_call: TRBV27; j_call: TRBJ2-1
cdr3_aa: CASSFPTGGGYTF; v_call: TRBV5-6; j_call: TRBJ1-2
cdr3_aa: CASLAQLAGYNEQFF; v_call: TRBV2; j_call: TRBJ2-1
cdr3_aa: CASSPLTVYNEQFF; v_call: TRBV6-5; j_call: TRBJ2-1
cdr3_aa: CASSQTGDRLNTEAFF; v_call: TRBV3-1/TRBV3-2; j_call: TRBJ1-1
cdr3_aa: CASSLRLAGLYEQYF; v_call: TRBV28; j_call: TRBJ2-7
cdr3_aa: CASSATGNQPQHF; v_call: TRBV9; j_call: TRBJ1-5
cdr3_aa: CASSRTGGGENIQYF; v_call: TRBV5-4; j_call: TRBJ2-4
cdr3_aa: CASSSGVHNEQFF; v_call: TRBV5-5; j_call: TRBJ2-1
cdr3_aa: CSVGPGNSYEQYF; v_call: TRBV29-1; j_call: TRBJ2-7
cdr3_aa: CASSLNGGFGEKLLF; v_call: TRBV5-1; j_call: TRBJ1-4
cdr3_aa: CAWSVGLEVETQYF; v_call: TRBV30; j_call: TRBJ2-5
cdr3_aa: CATSRLEGDSSYEQYF; v_call: TRBV15; j_call: TRBJ2-7
cdr3_aa: CASSARTGPGTGELFF; v_call: TRBV9; j_call: TRBJ2-2
cdr3_aa: CASSLSLAGTYQETQYF; v_call: TRBV28; j_call: TRBJ2-5
cdr3_aa: CASSQGVAGGLTDTQYF; v_call: TRBV4-2; j_call: TRBJ2-3
cdr3_aa: CASSLALGVTGELFF; v_call: TRBV5-1; j_call: TRBJ2-2
cdr3_aa: CAISESEGLADTQYF; v_call: TRBV10-3; j_call: TRBJ2-3
cdr3_aa: CASSRTGVNTEAFF; v_call: TRBV28; j_call: TRBJ1-1
cdr3_aa: CASSLFGTTYNEQFF; v_call: TRBV11-3; j_call: TRBJ2-1
cdr3_aa: CASSPIGGGNEQFF; v_call: TRBV27; j_call: TRBJ2-1
cdr3_aa: CASRQTATDYYNEQFF; v_call: TRBV27; j_call: TRBJ2-1
cdr3_aa: CASFSDRTIRNTIYF; v_call: TRBV28; j_call: TRBJ1-3
cdr3_aa: CASIGRGLNTEAFF; v_call: TRBV6-5; j_call: TRBJ1-1
cdr3_aa: CASSLVLGRGVANTEAFF; v_call: TRBV11-2; j_call: TRBJ1-1
cdr3_aa: CASSLDGGFNQPQHF; v_call: TRBV7-9; j_call: TRBJ1-5
cdr3_aa: CASSLGTSGSTDTQYF; v_call: TRBV7-2; j_call: TRBJ2-3
cdr3_aa: CASSMGQYNEQFF; v_call: TRBV12-3/TRBV12-4; j_call: TRBJ2-1
cdr3_aa: CASSNLEGGFETQYF; v_call: TRBV19; j_call: TRBJ2-5
cdr3_aa: CASSAGTSGGSTDTQYF; v_call: TRBV13; j_call: TRBJ2-3